This entry features one T cell receptor (beta chain) sequence. What it binds is unknown. Assay used: immunoSEQ multiplex PCR; TCRdb lists only in-frame clones, some missing. This sample carries over 150,000 clones, roughly 84% of them seen once, and the ten largest clones take about 3%. The source of the sample is a study of cytomegalovirus exposure and HLA in healthy donors. The V end was cut by 4 bases, the J end by 4 bases, with 17 bases between. The germline CDR1 and CDR2 sequences are KGHSH and LQKENI. The CDR3 is 16 residues long. The study, taken as a whole, reports: Subsequent analysis showed first-cohort TCR clusters tending to co-occur in some 120 validation repertoires.

The chain is built from TRBV18 and TRBJ1-5; possibly TRBD1 for D (6 bases). The clonotype was recovered from a woman aged 18 to 35 in good health and CMV-seropositive. Input material: PBMCs. The CDR3 protein is CASSQQQGNGNQPQHF. CDR3 nucleotides: TGTGCCAGCTCACAACAACAGGGTAATGGGAATCAGCCCCAGCATTTT. Supplemented by reference TRBV18 and TRBJ1-5, the full variable domain reads NAGVMQNPRHLVRRRGQEARLRCSPMKGHSHVYWYRQLPEEGLKFMVYLQKENIIDESGMPKERFSAEFPKEGPSILRIQQVVRGDSAAYFCASSQQQGNGNQPQHFGDGTRLSIL.